These 5 T cell receptor beta chains originate from one sample sequenced in a study of blood T cells in healthy people across ages. Alongside a J-beta primer mix, a sample-barcoded 5' primer served in a second PCR lasting roughly 7 to 12 cycles. TCRdb used MiXCR to reprocess the 5' RACE reads, holding one entry per CDR3 protein. The profile shows 950,000 to 1,200,000 distinct CDR3 sequences, 35% to 40% of them singletons. Sequences were obtained from blood. The receptors stem from a man in his late teens or twenties in good health.

The chain employs TRBV5-6 and TRBJ1-4; TRBD1 aligns across 7 bases. CDR3 size: 15 residues. V shed 4 bases and J 8 bases; nucleotides not matched to a gene: 11. Germline values: CDR1 SGHDT, CDR2 YYEEEE. The CDR3 DNA is TGTGCCAGCAGCGACAGACAGGGACGATTGGAAAAACTGTTTTTT. This translates into CASSDRQGRLEKLFF.

This clonotype was counted only a few times. The V gene is TRBV5-1, the J gene TRBJ1-2; 9 positions agree with TRBD1. Germline V gene sequence: CDR1 SGHRS, CDR2 YFSETQ. The junction had 13 bases not matched to a gene; V was cut back by 6 bases and J by 7 bases. CDR3 length: 15 amino acids. The DNA for the CDR3 is TGCGCCAGCAACCTGGAGGGACAGGGAACGTCTGGCTACACCTTC. As protein: CASNLEGQGTSGYTF.

The chain is built from TRBV10-3 and TRBJ2-1, with a possible D match to TRBD1 (7 bases). TRBJ2-7 explains the end of the DNA better; the J call may be wrong. The length of the CDR3 is 14 residues. Germline V CDR1 and CDR2: ENHRY, SYGVKD. The CDR3 coding sequence is TGTGCCATCAGTGACAGGGGGGCCTACAATGAGCAGTACTTC. This encodes CAISDRGAYNEQYF.

This clonotype has a handful of counts. The V gene is TRBV7-9, the J gene TRBJ1-1; D is uncertain. Looked up from germline, CDR1 is SEHNR and CDR2 is FQNEAQ (reference sequence). The CDR3 length is 14 residues. V was trimmed by 3 bases and J by 4 bases, leaving 12 bases between them. The CDR3 region is CASSLPGVVTEAFF. CDR3 nucleotides: TGTGCCAGCAGCTTGCCCGGGGTAGTCACTGAAGCTTTCTTT. Full variable domain (remainder filled in from reference TRBV7-9 and TRBJ1-1): DTGVSQNPRHKITKRGQNVTFRCDPISEHNRLYWYRQTLGQGPEFLTYFQNEAQLEKSRLLSDRFSAERPKGSFSTLEIQRTEQGDSAMYLCASSLPGVVTEAFFGQGTRLTVV.

This clonotype has only a few counts. V is TRBV7-9 and J is TRBJ1-2, with 8 nucleotides matching TRBD1. The CDR3 consists of 14 residues. Germline V gene lookup returns CDR1 SEHNR and CDR2 FQNEAQ (reference sequence). Losses at the gene ends were 4 bases for V and 8 bases for J; bases not matched to a gene: 9. For the CDR3, the DNA is TGTGCCAGCAGCTCAACCGGGACAGGAGAAGGCTACACCTTC. The encoded protein is CASSSTGTGEGYTF.